This T cell receptor (beta chain) was found in a study of blood T cell repertoires in COVID-19. Study information: The United States, Italy and Spain supplied acute and convalescent COVID-19 samples.

The protocol was immunoSEQ multiplex PCR, while the TCRdb copy is restricted to in-frame clones and leaves out a portion. The sample includes approximately 300,000 clones, around 84% of them seen just once. Before being deemed recovered, Cohort 3 donors had two negative PCRs, clearance, or symptom resolution. CDR3 length: 15 amino acids. Germline V gene data show CDR1 as SGHTA and CDR2 as FQGTGA. With 1 base removed from V and 1 base from J, the gap between germline ends came to 9 bases. The sequenced material came from PBMCs or T cells enriched from blood (not recorded which). This receptor was obtained from a woman aged 18 to 35 who had recovered from COVID-19. The chain combines TRBV7-3 with TRBJ2-3; D is perhaps TRBD2 (5 bases). CDR3 residues: CASSLRGIGTDTQYF. CDR3 nucleotides: TGTGCCAGCAGCTTAAGAGGGATAGGCACAGATACGCAGTATTTT. Looking up the rest from reference TRBV7-3 and TRBJ2-3 gives the full variable domain: GAGVSQTPSNKVTEKGKYVELRCDPISGHTALYWYRQSLGQGPEFLIYFQGTGAADDSGLPNDRFFAVRPEGSVSTLKIQRTERGDSAVYLCASSLRGIGTDTQYFGPGTRLTVL.